The entry below describes one T cell receptor beta chain. Per the original methods: Reference gene primer amplification gave estimated nucleated cell counts. Sequencing used immunoSEQ multiplex PCR; TCRdb keeps in-frame clones, though not all of them. That table is the source of V, J and clone size, and D and trimming were worked out from the DNA. The data hold some 150,000 clones, with about 87% observed a single time. The data stem from a study of blood T cell repertoires in COVID-19. Study-level background: Both acute and convalescent COVID-19 samples were obtained from the United States, Italy and Spain. T cells, B-cell-depleted T cells, or PBMCs supplied cDNA or gDNA.

The CDR3 has 14 amino acids. V gave up 0 bases and J gave up 10 bases; unmatched junction bases: 7. Germline values: CDR1 LGHNA, CDR2 YNFKEQ. The receptor was derived from a woman aged 55 to 70 who had recovered from COVID-19. The chain has TRBV4-2 and TRBJ1-2, with 8 bases identical to TRBD1. The sequenced material came from peripheral blood. CDR3 nucleotides: TGTGCCAGCAGCCAAGAGTGGACAGGGATGAACTACACCTTC. This sequence encodes CASSQEWTGMNYTF.